Presented here are 5 T cell receptor beta chains from one specimen sequenced in a study of technical replicates of blood from a few donors. Measured with immunoSEQ multiplex PCR; TCRdb has only the in-frame clones, and not every one. The sample carries about 74,000 clones, approximately 95% recorded once. What was sequenced was T cells isolated from PBMCs. The receptors here all came from a human donor in good health.

This chain links TRBV29-1 with TRBJ1-5, with 7 bases that match TRBD1. The V gene's germline CDR1 is SQVTM and CDR2 ANQGSEA. Unmatched junction bases numbered 5, after V lost 6 bases and J lost 3 bases. The CDR3 loop spans 13 amino acids. CDR3 sequence: CSVRDRPNQPQHF. The CDR3 coding sequence is TGCAGCGTCCGGGACAGACCCAATCAGCCCCAGCATTTT.

Only a few counts were recorded for this clone. This chain connects TRBV28 to TRBJ1-1, with TRBD1 matching over 8 bases. CDR1 MDHEN and CDR2 SYDVKM come from the germline V gene. This CDR3 contains 11 residues. The V and J ends lost 10 bases and 11 bases, in that order; junction bases with no gene match: 9. The CDR3 DNA sequence: TGTGCCATACTGAACAGGGGGGCGGCTTTCTTT. This codes for CAILNRGAAFF.

The chain has TRBV28 and TRBJ2-7; 10 nucleotides match TRBD2. Germline lookup yields CDR1 MDHEN and CDR2 SYDVKM. This CDR3 comprises 15 residues. V lost 3 bases and J lost 5; bases outside the gene matches: 7. This CDR3 is CASSLMEREGDEQYF. The CDR3 DNA reads TGTGCCAGCAGTTTGATGGAGCGGGAGGGAGACGAGCAGTACTTC.

This chain uses TRBV27 with TRBJ2-7, with 8 bases fitting TRBD1. The CDR3 covers 15 residues. Losses at the gene ends were 0 bases for V and 2 bases for J; bases not matched to a gene: 3. Germline V gene data show CDR1 as MNHEY and CDR2 as SMNVEV (reference sequence). The CDR3 bases are TGTGCCAGCAGTTTATCCGGGACAGGTACCTACGAGCAGTACTTC. Protein product: CASSLSGTGTYEQYF.

This clone was picked up one time. The chain recombines TRBV5-1 with TRBJ2-7; D is possibly TRBD1 (5 bases). The CDR3 length is 11 residues. Germline V lookup: CDR1 SGHRS, CDR2 YFSETQ. V shed 2 bases and J shed 7 bases, with 7 bases lying between them. For the CDR3, the DNA is TGCGCCAGCAGCTTACAGGAGGAGCAGTACTTC. This codes for CASSLQEEQYF.